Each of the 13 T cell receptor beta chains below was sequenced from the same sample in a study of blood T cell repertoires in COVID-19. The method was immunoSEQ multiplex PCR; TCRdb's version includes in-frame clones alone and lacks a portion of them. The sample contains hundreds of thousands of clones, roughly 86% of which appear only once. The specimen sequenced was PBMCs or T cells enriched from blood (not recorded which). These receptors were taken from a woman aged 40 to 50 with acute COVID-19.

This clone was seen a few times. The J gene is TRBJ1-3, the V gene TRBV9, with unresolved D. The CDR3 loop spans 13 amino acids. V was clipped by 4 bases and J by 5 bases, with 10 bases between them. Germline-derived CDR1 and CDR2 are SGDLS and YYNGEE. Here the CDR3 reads CASSRELRNTIYF. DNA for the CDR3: TGTGCCAGCAGCAGGGAGCTGCGAAACACCATATATTTT.

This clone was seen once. This chain's CDR3 is CASSRRTGFYNEQFF. The CDR3 bases are TGTGCCAGCAGTCGACGGACAGGGTTCTACAATGAGCAGTTCTTC. V is TRBV27 and J is TRBJ2-1; TRBD1 aligns across 8 bases. This CDR3 contains 15 residues. Looked up from germline, CDR1 is MNHEY and CDR2 is SMNVEV (reference sequence). Trimming took 5 bases from V and 3 from J; bases not matched to a gene: 6.

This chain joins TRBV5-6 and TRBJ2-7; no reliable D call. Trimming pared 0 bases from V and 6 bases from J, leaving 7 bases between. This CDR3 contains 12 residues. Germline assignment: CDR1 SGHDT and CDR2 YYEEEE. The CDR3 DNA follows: TGTGCCAGCAGCTTGGTGGCCAGCGAGCAGTACTTC. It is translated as CASSLVASEQYF.

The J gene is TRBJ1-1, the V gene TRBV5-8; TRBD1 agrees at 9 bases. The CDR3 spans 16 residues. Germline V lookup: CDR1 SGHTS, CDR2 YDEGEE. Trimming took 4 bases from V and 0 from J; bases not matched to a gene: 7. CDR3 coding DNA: TGTGCCAGCAGCAATCCGGACAGGGGATTGAACACTGAAGCTTTCTTT. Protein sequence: CASSNPDRGLNTEAFF.

This CDR3 reads CASSEYGQETYGYTF. Here the CDR3 DNA reads TGTGCCAGCAGTGAATACGGACAGGAGACTTATGGCTACACCTTC. This sequence joins TRBV25-1 and TRBJ1-2; 7 bases are a match to TRBD1. CDR1 and CDR2 from the germline V gene are MGHDK and SYGVNS. The CDR3 is made up of 15 amino acids. Trimming removed 0 bases from V and 5 bases from J; junction bases left unmatched: 6.

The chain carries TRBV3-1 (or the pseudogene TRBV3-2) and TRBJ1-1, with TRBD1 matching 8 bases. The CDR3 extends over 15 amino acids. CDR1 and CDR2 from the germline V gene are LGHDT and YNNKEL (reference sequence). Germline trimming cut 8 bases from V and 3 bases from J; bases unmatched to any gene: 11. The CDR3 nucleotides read TGTGCCAGCTCCCGACAGGGGTCCGCACACACTGAAGCTTTCTTT. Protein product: CASSRQGSAHTEAFF.

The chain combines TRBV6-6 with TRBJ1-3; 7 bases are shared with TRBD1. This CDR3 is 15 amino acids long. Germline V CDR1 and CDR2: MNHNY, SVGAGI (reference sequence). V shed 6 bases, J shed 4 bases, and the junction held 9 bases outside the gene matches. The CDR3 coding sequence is TGTGCCAGCAGCCTAGACAGGGCAGCGGGAAACACCATATATTTT. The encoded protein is CASSLDRAAGNTIYF.

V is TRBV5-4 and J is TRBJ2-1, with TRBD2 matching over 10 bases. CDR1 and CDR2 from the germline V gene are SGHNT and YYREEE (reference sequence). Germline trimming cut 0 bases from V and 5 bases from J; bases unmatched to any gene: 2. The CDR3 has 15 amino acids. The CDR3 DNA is TGTGCCAGCAGCTTGGAACTAGCGGGGAACAATGAGCAGTTCTTC. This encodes CASSLELAGNNEQFF.

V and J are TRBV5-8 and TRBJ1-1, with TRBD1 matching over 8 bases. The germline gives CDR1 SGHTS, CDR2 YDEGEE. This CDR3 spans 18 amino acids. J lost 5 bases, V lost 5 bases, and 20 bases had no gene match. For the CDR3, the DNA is TGTGCCAGCAGGCATTTCGGTCCCCGTCGGACAGGGACTACTGAAGCTTTCTTT. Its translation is CASRHFGPRRTGTTEAFF.

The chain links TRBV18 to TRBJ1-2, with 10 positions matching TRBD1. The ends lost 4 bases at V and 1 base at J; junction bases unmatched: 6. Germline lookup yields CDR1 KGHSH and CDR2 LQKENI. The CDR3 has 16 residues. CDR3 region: CASSQTGTGDNYGYTF. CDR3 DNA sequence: TGTGCCAGCTCACAAACCGGGACAGGGGATAACTATGGCTACACCTTC.

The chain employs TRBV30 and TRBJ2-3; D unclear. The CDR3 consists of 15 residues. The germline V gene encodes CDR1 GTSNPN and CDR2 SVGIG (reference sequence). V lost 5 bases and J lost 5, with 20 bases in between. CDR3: CAWATDTPLEDTQYF. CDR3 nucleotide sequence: TGTGCCTGGGCGACCGACACCCCTTTGGAAGATACGCAGTATTTT.

The CDR3 DNA sequence: TGTGCCACCAGCAGGATAGGGACAGATGAAAAACTGTTTTTT. Translating gives CATSRIGTDEKLFF. The rearrangement links TRBV15 to TRBJ1-4; 7 positions agree with TRBD1. The V and J ends lost 3 bases and 6 bases, in that order; junction bases with no gene match: 4. Germline V gives CDR1 LNHNV, CDR2 YYDKDF (reference sequence). CDR3 size: 14 residues.

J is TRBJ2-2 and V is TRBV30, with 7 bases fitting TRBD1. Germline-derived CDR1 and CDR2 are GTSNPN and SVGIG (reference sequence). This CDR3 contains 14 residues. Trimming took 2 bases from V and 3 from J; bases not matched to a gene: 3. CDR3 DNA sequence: TGTGCCTGGAGTAGGGACAGCCACACCGGGGAGCTGTTTTTT. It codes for CAWSRDSHTGELFF.